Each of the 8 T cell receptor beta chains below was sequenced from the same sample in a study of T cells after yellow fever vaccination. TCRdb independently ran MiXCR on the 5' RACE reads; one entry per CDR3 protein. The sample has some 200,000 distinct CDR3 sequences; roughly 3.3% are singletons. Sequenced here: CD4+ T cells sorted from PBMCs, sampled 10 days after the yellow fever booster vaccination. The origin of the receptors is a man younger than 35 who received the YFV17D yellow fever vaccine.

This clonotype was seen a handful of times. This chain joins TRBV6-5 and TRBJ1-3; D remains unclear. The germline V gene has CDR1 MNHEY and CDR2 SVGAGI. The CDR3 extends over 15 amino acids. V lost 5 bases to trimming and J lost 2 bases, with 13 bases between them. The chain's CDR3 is CASSPDIYTGNTIYF. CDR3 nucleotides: TGTGCCAGCAGTCCAGACATCTATACTGGAAACACCATATATTTT.

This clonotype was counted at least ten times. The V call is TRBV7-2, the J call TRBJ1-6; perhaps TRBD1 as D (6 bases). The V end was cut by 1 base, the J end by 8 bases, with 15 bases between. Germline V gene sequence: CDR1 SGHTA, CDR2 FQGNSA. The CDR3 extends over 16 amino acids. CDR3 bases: TGTGCCAGCAGCTTAGGGTTGCGGGACACCTATTCACCCCTCCACTTT. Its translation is CASSLGLRDTYSPLHF.

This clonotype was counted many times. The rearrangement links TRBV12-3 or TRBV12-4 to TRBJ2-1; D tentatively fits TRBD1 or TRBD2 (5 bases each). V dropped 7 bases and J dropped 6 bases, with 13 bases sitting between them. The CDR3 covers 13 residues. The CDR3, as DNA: TGTGCCAGCAAGGCGGACGGGGCCAATGAGCAGTTCTTC. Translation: CASKADGANEQFF.

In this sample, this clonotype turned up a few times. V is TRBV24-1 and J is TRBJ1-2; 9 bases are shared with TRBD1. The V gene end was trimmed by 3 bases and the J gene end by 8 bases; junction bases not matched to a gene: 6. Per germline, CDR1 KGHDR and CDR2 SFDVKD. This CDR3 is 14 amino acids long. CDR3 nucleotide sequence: TGTGCCACCAGTGATCTTGGGACAGGGAGCGGCTACACCTTC. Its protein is CATSDLGTGSGYTF.

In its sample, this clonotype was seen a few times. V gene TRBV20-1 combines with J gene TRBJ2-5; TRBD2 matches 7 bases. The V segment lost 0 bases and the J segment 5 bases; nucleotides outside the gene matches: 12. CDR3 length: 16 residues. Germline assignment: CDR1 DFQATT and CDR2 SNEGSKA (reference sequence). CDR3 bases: TGCAGTGCTAGAGATATTCGGGATTTAGCGGGCGAGACCCAGTACTTC. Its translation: CSARDIRDLAGETQYF.

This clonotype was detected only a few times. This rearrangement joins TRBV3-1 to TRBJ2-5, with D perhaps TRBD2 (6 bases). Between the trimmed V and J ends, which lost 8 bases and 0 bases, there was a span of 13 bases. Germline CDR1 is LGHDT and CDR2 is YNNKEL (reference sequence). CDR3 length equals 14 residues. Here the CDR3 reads CASRDSLYQETQYF. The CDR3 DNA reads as TGTGCCAGCCGGGACTCCTTGTACCAAGAGACCCAGTACTTC.

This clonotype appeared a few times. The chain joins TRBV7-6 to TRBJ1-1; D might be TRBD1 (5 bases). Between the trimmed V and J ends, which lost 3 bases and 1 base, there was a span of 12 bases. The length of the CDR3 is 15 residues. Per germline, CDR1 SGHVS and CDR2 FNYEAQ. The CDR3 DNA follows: TGTGCCAGCAGCTTTCGCGGGGGTCAGAACACTGAAGCTTTCTTT. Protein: CASSFRGGQNTEAFF.

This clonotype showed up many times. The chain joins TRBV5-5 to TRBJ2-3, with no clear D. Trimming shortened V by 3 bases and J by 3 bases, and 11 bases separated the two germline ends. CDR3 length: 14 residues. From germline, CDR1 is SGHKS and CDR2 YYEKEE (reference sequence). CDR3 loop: CASSWTRWTDTQYF. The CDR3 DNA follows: TGTGCCAGCAGCTGGACGAGGTGGACAGATACGCAGTATTTT.